This T cell receptor (beta chain) was found in a study of blood T cell repertoires in COVID-19. Across the whole study: The United States, Italy and Spain were the sources of the acute and convalescent COVID-19 samples.

Germline V gives CDR1 SNHLY, CDR2 FYNNEI. The CDR3 length is 17 residues. Trimming at V came to 6 bases and at J to 1 base, leaving 6 bases not matched to a gene. This clone was counted between two and nine times. Authors' analysis steps: Amplification from reference gene primers served as the basis for estimated nucleated cell counts. TCRdb's copy holds only in-frame clones and misses some; the assay was immunoSEQ multiplex PCR. V, J and clone size derive from that table, while D and trimming were established from the DNA sequence. The data show 280,000 or so clones, with around nine tenths seen just once and under 3.5% held by the top ten. Assignment of participants to cohorts was predicated upon participant-reported clinical history. Exposed participants encountered a COVID-19 case during the 2 weeks preceding study entry.

The chain recombines TRBV2 with TRBJ1-6; 10 positions match TRBD1. Sequenced: PBMCs or T cells enriched from blood (not recorded which). The source of this sequence is a woman between 50 and 59 years old who had been exposed to COVID-19. As DNA, the CDR3 is TGTGCCAGCAGGGCATGGGGACAGGGGTCCTATAATTCACCCCTCCACTTT. Protein sequence: CASRAWGQGSYNSPLHF.